The TCR beta chain described here comes from a study of cytomegalovirus exposure and HLA in healthy donors. The study, taken as a whole, reports: The tendency of first-cohort TCR clusters to co-occur in the 120 or so validation repertoires was identified by a subsequent analysis. Many donors carried some public TCRs, although rarity characterized most TCR sequences. A few of the chains that were CMV-associated were confirmed in vitro to be specific for CMV antigens. Altogether, some 160 TCR beta chains were recorded as cytomegalovirus-associated.

V shed 5 bases and J shed 4 bases, with 6 bases lying between them. Germline CDR1 and CDR2: SEHNR and FQNEAQ (reference sequence). This CDR3 is built from 11 residues. Some clones are missing from TCRdb's copy, which holds only in-frame ones; the method was immunoSEQ multiplex PCR. This sample yields about 160,000 clones, of which about 90% are seen a single time; 5% to 7% belongs to the top ten. Comments on this clone: Its antigen is unidentified. This sample includes further DNA sequences coding for the same CDR3.

The sequenced sample consisted of PBMCs. This chain connects TRBV7-9 to TRBJ2-7; no clear D. The clonotype was recovered from a young woman in good health and CMV-seronegative. CDR3 in amino acids: CASSPSYEQYF. In DNA form, the CDR3 reads TGTGCCAGCAGCCCTAGTTACGAGCAGTACTTC.